This section outlines one T cell receptor beta chain sequence together with its context. The antigen is undetermined. The use of a sample-barcoded 5' primer and a J-beta primer mix characterized a second PCR of roughly 6 to 11 cycles. Sequencing of every sample gave 3 million or more CDR3-containing paired-end reads. TCRdb fed the 5' RACE reads into MiXCR, producing one record per CDR3 protein. The data contain roughly 800,000 distinct CDR3 sequences, roughly 60% of them singletons. The sample belongs to a study of blood T cells in healthy people across ages. Study conclusions and caveats: For the donors, CMV status was unknown and possibly confounded expanded clonotype changes. A roughly linear age-dependent decrease characterized TCR beta diversity per million T cells. Since the PBMCs were unsorted, naive and antigen-experienced cells could not be conclusively compared.

The germline gives CDR1 MNHEY, CDR2 SMNVEV (reference sequence). The CDR3 sequence is 16 residues long. V was clipped by 4 bases and J by 4 bases; unmatched bases: 12. The sequenced sample was blood. The chain carries TRBV27 and TRBJ1-2; TRBD1 matches at 7 bases. The receptor was isolated from a man aged 30 to 39 in good health. The CDR3 nucleotides read TGTGCCAGCAGTTCACTAACAGGGGTGAAAGGCTATGGCTACACCTTC. Amino acids: CASSSLTGVKGYGYTF.